The following is a TCR beta chain sequence with its context. The CDR3 has 16 residues. This sample stems from a study of control samples from healthy donors and cancer patients. Profiled with immunoSEQ multiplex PCR; TCRdb holds only in-frame clones, not every one. The sample includes some 140,000 clones, about 94% of them seen just once. This sequence was found in a man aged 35 to 55 in good health. The chain has TRBV21-1 and TRBJ2-7; TRBD1 reflects the table's D call only, with no check against the DNA. TRBV21-1 is designated a pseudogene. The sample taken for sequencing was blood. CDR3 nucleotide sequence: TGTGCCAGCAGCAAGGGGTACAGGGCCTCCACCTACGAGCAGTACTTC. This translates into CASSKGYRASTYEQYF.